Each of the 9 T cell receptor beta chains below was sequenced from the same sample in a study of blood T cell repertoires in COVID-19. Using immunoSEQ multiplex PCR, the repertoire was profiled, and TCRdb retains in-frame clones only, with some absent. The top ten hold about a sixth of the sample, which has around 190,000 clones, 76% seen once. Sequences were obtained from PBMCs or T cells enriched from blood (not recorded which). These receptors all come from a woman aged 45-65 years with acute COVID-19.

This chain joins TRBV5-1 and TRBJ1-6, with 10 bases aligning to TRBD1. Trimming cost V 1 base and J 7 bases; bases outside gene matches: 2. The CDR3 is 15 amino acids. Germline CDR1 and CDR2: SGHRS and YFSETQ. DNA of the CDR3: TGCGCCAGCAGCTTGACGGGACAGGGGAATTCACCCCTCCACTTT. Protein product: CASSLTGQGNSPLHF.

This clone was counted only a few times. The chain combines TRBV4-1 with TRBJ1-1, with D uncertain. With 1 base removed from V and 0 bases from J, the gap between germline ends came to 6 bases. Germline loops: CDR1 MGHRA, CDR2 YSYEKL. The CDR3 extends over 14 amino acids. CDR3 protein: CASSQGLVNTEAFF. CDR3 nucleotides: TGCGCCAGCAGCCAAGGGCTAGTGAACACTGAAGCTTTCTTT.

This rearrangement joins TRBV5-1 to TRBJ1-4; no reliable D call. The CDR3 runs to 15 residues. Germline assignment: CDR1 SGHRS and CDR2 YFSETQ. With 0 bases removed from V and 0 bases from J, the gap between germline ends came to 6 bases. CDR3 bases: TGCGCCAGCAGCTTGGACTCTGCAACTAATGAAAAACTGTTTTTT. It codes for CASSLDSATNEKLFF.

The chain has TRBV18 and TRBJ2-3; D might be TRBD2 (6 bases). The V gene lost 2 bases and the J gene lost 1 base, with 13 bases spanning the gap. This CDR3 comprises 16 residues. CDR1 and CDR2 (germline): KGHSH, LQKENI. This chain's CDR3 is CASSPGSPGGTDTQYF. The CDR3 DNA follows: TGTGCCAGCTCACCAGGGTCGCCGGGGGGCACAGATACGCAGTATTTT.

V usage is TRBV6-4 and J usage is TRBJ2-2; D unclear. Germline V CDR1 and CDR2: MRHNA, SNTAGT. The V end was cut by 6 bases, the J end by 6 bases, with 11 bases between. The CDR3 totals 13 residues. Here the CDR3 DNA reads TGTGCCAGCAGCGGAGACGGAGCCGGGGAGCTGTTTTTT. Amino acid sequence: CASSGDGAGELFF.

The rearrangement joins TRBV11-2 to TRBJ1-1; D gene uncertain. Germline loops: CDR1 SGHAT, CDR2 FQNNGV. V was pared by 5 bases and J by 4 bases, with 14 bases between. The CDR3 runs 14 residues. Here the CDR3 reads CASSLQEVGTEAFF. The CDR3, as DNA: TGTGCCAGCAGCCTCCAGGAAGTGGGCACTGAAGCTTTCTTT.

The chain is built from TRBV11-2 and TRBJ1-2, with a possible D match to TRBD1 (5 bases). The germline V gene has CDR1 SGHAT and CDR2 FQNNGV. The CDR3 extends over 15 amino acids. V lost 0 bases, J lost 2 bases, and 10 bases lay in between. CDR3 sequence reads: CASSLETRGNYGYTF. CDR3 nucleotides: TGTGCCAGCAGCTTAGAGACCCGGGGGAACTATGGCTACACCTTC.

The chain joins TRBV14 to TRBJ2-3; a weak D match, TRBD2 (7 bases). This CDR3 is built from 15 residues. The germline gives CDR1 SGHDN, CDR2 FVKESK. Between the trimmed V and J ends, which lost 4 bases and 4 bases, there was a span of 15 bases. CDR3 nucleotides: TGTGCCAGCAGCCCCTGGGGGCTAGCGGCAGATACGCAGTATTTT. It encodes CASSPWGLAADTQYF.

The gene calls are TRBV19 and TRBJ1-2; maybe TRBD1 (6 bases). Germline assignment: CDR1 LNHDA and CDR2 SQIVND (reference sequence). V was clipped by 3 bases and J by 13 bases, with 15 bases between them. This CDR3 is built from 12 residues. CDR3 sequence reads: CASSISQGRTTF. The CDR3 nucleotides are TGTGCCAGTAGTATCTCACAGGGAAGGACCACCTTC.